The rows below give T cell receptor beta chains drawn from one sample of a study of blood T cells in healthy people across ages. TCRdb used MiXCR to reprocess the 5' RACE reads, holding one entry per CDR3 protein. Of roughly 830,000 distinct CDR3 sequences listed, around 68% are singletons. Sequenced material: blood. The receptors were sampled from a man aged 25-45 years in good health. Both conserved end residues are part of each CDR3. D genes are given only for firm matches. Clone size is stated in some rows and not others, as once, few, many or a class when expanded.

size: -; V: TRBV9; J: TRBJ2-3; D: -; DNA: TGTGCCAGCAGCGCCCGCCGAGGGGGTGGTGCAGATACGCAGTATTTT; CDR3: CASSARRGGGADTQYF
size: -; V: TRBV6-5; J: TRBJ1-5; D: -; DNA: TGTGCCAGCAGTTCCGGACAGATAGATCAGCCCCAGCATTTT; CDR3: CASSSGQIDQPQHF
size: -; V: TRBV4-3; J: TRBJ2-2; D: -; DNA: TGCGCCAGCAGCGCCAGGGCGACCGGGGAGCTGTTTTTT; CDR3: CASSARATGELFF
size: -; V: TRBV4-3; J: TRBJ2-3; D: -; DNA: TGCGCCAGCAGCCAGGGAACAGGGTGGGGCACAGATACGCAGTATTTT; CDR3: CASSQGTGWGTDTQYF
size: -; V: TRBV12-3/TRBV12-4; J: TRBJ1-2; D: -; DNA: TGTGCCAGCAGTTCCCTAAACGAAGGAGGCTACACCTTC; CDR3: CASSSLNEGGYTF
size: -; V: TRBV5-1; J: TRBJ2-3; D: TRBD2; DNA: TGCGCCAGCAGCTTCGGGGGGAACACAGATACGCAGTATTTT; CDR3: CASSFGGNTDTQYF
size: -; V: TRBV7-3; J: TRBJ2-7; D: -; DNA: TGTGCCAGCAGCTTAGCAGGGAAGGACGAGCAGTACTTC; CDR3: CASSLAGKDEQYF
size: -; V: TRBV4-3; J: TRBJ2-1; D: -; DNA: TGCGCCAGCAGCCAAGATCTCGGCGGTCTGGGGGAGCAGTTCTTC; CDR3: CASSQDLGGLGEQFF
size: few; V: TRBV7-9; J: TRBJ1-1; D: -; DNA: TGTGCCAGCGGACTACGACAGATCCCTGAAGCTTTCTTT; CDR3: CASGLRQIPEAFF
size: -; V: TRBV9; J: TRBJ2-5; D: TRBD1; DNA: TGTGCCAGCACTCGAGGACAGGGGGCTTACGGGGAGACCCAGTACTTC; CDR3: CASTRGQGAYGETQYF